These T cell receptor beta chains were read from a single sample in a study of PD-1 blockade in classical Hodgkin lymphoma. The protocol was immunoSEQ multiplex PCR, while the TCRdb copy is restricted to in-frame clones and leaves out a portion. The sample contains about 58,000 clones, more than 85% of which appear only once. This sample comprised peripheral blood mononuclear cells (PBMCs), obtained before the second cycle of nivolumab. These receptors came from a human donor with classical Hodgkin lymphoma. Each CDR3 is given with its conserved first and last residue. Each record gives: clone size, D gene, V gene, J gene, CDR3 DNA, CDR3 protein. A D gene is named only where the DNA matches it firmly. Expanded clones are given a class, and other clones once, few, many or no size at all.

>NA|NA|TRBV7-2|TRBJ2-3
TGTGCCAGCAGCTTTCGTCCGGGAGCGGCAGATACGCAGTATTTT
CASSFRPGAADTQYF
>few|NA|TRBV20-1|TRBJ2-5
TGCAGTGCTGGGGGCTTGGAGACCCAGTACTTC
CSAGGLETQYF
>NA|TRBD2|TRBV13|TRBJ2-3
TGTGCCAGCAGCTTATCCGGGACTAGCGTTTCAGATACGCAGTATTTT
CASSLSGTSVSDTQYF
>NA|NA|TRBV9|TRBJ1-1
TGTGCCAGCAGCGTAGTAAGTGCGGGGGTCGGCGGGAACACTGAAGCTTTCTTT
CASSVVSAGVGGNTEAFF
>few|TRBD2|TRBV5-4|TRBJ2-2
TGTGCCAGCAGCTTGGCCGGGAGGAATCCGAACACCGGGGAGCTGTTTTTT
CASSLAGRNPNTGELFF
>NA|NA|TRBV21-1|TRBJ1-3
TGTGCCAGCAGCCCTGGGACAGACCCTGGAAACACCATATATTTT
CASSPGTDPGNTIYF
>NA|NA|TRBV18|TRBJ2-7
TGTGCCAGCTCACCTAGCGGTTCCTACGAGCAGTACTTC
CASSPSGSYEQYF
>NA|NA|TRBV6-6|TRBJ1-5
TGTGCCAGCAGTTCGTTCGGGAGCAATCAGCCCCAGCATTTT
CASSSFGSNQPQHF
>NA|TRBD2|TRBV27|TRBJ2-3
TGTGCCAGCAGTTACCCTAGCGGGAGTACAGATACGCAGTATTTT
CASSYPSGSTDTQYF
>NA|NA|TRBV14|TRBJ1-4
TGTGCCAGCAGCCCGCACAGGGCGGCTAATGAAAAACTGTTTTTT
CASSPHRAANEKLFF
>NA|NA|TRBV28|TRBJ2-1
TGTGCCAGCAGTTTATGGGGAACGAACAATGAGCAGTTCTTC
CASSLWGTNNEQFF
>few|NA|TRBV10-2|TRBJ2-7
TGCGCCAGCAGTGATGGGGGCCGCGAGCAGTACTTC
CASSDGGREQYF
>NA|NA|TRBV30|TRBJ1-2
TGTGCCTGGAGTGTGGATTCGGGAGGCTACACCTTC
CAWSVDSGGYTF
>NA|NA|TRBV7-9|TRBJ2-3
TGTGCCAGCAGCTTTTTCGTGTGGAATACGCAGTATTTT
CASSFFVWNTQYF
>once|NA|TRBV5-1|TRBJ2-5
TGCGCCAGCAGCGCCCAAGAGACCCAGTACTTC
CASSAQETQYF
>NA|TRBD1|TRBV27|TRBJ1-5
TGTGCCAGCAGTCCCCTCGGACAGGGCGTTCAGCCCCAGCATTTT
CASSPLGQGVQPQHF
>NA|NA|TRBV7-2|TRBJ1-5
TGTGCCAGCAGGGATGACAGCCCCGGAGGCAATCAGCCCCAGCATTTT
CASRDDSPGGNQPQHF
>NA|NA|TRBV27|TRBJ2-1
TGTGCCAGCAGTATTACCGGGACATCCTACAATGAGCAGTTCTTC
CASSITGTSYNEQFF
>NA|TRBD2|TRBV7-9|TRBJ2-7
TGTGCCGTTGAGGCGGGGGGCGGGAGGTACGAGCAGTACTTC
CAVEAGGGRYEQYF
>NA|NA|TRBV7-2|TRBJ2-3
TGTGCCAGCAGCTTAAATTCACAGGGACCCACAGATACGCAGTATTTT
CASSLNSQGPTDTQYF
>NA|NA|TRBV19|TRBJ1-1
TGTGCCAGTAGTAACCGGGCCCTGAGCATCACTGAAGCTTTCTTT
CASSNRALSITEAFF
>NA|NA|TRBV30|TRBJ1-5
TGTGCCTGGAGTTTAACGACAGGAAATCAGCCCCAGCATTTT
CAWSLTTGNQPQHF
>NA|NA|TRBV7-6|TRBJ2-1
TGTGCCAGCAGCCCAACTTGGGAGTCGACGAATGAGCAGTTCTTC
CASSPTWESTNEQFF
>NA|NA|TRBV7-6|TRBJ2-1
TGTGCCAGCAGCTTAGGAGATCCCCCGCAGTTCTTC
CASSLGDPPQFF
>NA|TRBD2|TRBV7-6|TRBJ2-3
TGTGCCAGCAGCTTAGATAGGACTAGCGCCACAGATACGCAGTATTTT
CASSLDRTSATDTQYF
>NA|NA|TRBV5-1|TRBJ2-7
TGCGCCAGCAACCCCGCAGATGGGGCCTACGAGCAGTACTTC
CASNPADGAYEQYF
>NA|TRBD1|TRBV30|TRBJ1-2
TGTGCCTGGATGGGGGACAGGGCAAGAACCGGCTACACCTTC
CAWMGDRARTGYTF
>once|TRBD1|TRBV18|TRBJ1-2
TGTGCCAGCTCAGATACAGGGGGCGAAGGCTATGGCTACACCTTC
CASSDTGGEGYGYTF
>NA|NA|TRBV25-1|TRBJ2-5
TGTGCCAGCAGTGAATATGCAGCACAGTTGGAGACCCAGTACTTC
CASSEYAAQLETQYF
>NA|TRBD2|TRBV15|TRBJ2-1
TGTGCCACCAGCACCCGACTCGGGGGGGATGAGCAGTTCTTC
CATSTRLGGDEQFF
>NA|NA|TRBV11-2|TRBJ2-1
TGTGCCAGCAGCTTAGGAGTGGGCAATGAGCAGTTCTTC
CASSLGVGNEQFF
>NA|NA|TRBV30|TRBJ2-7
TGTGCCTGGAGGGAACTAGCGCTTAGGGGGGGAGGACCCTACGAGCAGTACTTC
CAWRELALRGGGPYEQYF